A single sample gave rise to the 6 T cell receptor beta chains below, sequenced in a study of blood T cell repertoires in COVID-19 (TCRdb year 2020). The library relied on the immunoSEQ multiplex PCR assay. TCRdb took this table from immuneACCESS and kept in-frame rearrangements with V and J called. Such tables lack part of the clones; where checked against another copy, unresolved V genes explain under half of the gap, and the rest is unexplained. In this sample the table shows hundreds of thousands of clones, approximately 90% of which occur a single time. The ten largest account for 0.7% to 1% of the sample. The sequenced sample was peripheral blood. These TCRs come from a young man with COVID-19, enrolled during active disease.

This chain connects TRBV7-9 to TRBJ2-2, with 14 bases aligning to TRBD2. Unmatched junction bases numbered 5, after V lost 4 bases and J lost 4 bases. The CDR3 has 17 residues. CDR1 SEHNR and CDR2 FQNEAQ come from the germline V gene (reference sequence). The CDR3 region has the DNA TGTGCCAGCAGCTCCGGACTAGCGGGAGGTATCACCGGGGAGCTGTTTTTT. Its protein is CASSSGLAGGITGELFF. Variable domain in full (rest from reference TRBV7-9 and TRBJ2-2): DTGVSQNPRHKITKRGQNVTFRCDPISEHNRLYWYRQTLGQGPEFLTYFQNEAQLEKSRLLSDRFSAERPKGSFSTLEIQRTEQGDSAMYLCASSSGLAGGITGELFFGEGSRLTVL.

This clone was seen once. The chain combines TRBV3-1 (or the pseudogene TRBV3-2) with TRBJ1-5, with D tentatively TRBD1 (5 bases). CDR1 and CDR2 (germline): LGHDT, YNNKEL (reference sequence). V was cut by 4 bases and J by 6 bases, with 19 bases left in between. The CDR3 totals 16 residues. The CDR3 loop reads CASSPFGLGGGQPQHF. The DNA for the CDR3 is TGTGCCAGCAGCCCTTTCGGACTGGGGGGGGGTCAGCCCCAGCATTTT.

The chain employs TRBV10-3 and TRBJ1-1; D unclear. This CDR3 is built from 13 residues. Germline lookup yields CDR1 ENHRY and CDR2 SYGVKD. Trimming shortened V by 0 bases and J by 4 bases, and 6 bases separated the two germline ends. The CDR3 sequence: CAISESEGTEAFF. In DNA, the CDR3 is TGTGCCATCAGTGAGTCGGAGGGCACTGAAGCTTTCTTT.

This clone appeared a single time. The J gene is TRBJ2-1, the V gene TRBV5-4; 9 bases fit TRBD2. V lost 1 base and J lost 10; bases outside the gene matches: 9. The CDR3 is made up of 15 amino acids. Germline V gives CDR1 SGHNT, CDR2 YYREEE (reference sequence). The CDR3 DNA reads TGTGCCAGCAGCTTGTGGCGGGGGGGCTCATGGGAGCAGTTCTTC. This gives the protein CASSLWRGGSWEQFF.

This clone was seen only once. J is TRBJ1-4 and V is TRBV5-1; a weak D match, TRBD1 (6 bases). The length of the CDR3 is 14 residues. Trimming pared 3 bases from V and 3 bases from J, leaving 9 bases between. Germline V gene data show CDR1 as SGHRS and CDR2 as YFSETQ. The CDR3 bases are TGCGCCAGCAGCTCGGACAGCTCTAATGAAAAACTGTTTTTT. Translated: CASSSDSSNEKLFF.

This chain links TRBV5-7 with TRBJ2-7; 12 bases align to TRBD2. TRBV5-7 is an open reading frame whose function is uncertain. With V trimmed by 4 bases and J by 6 bases, 11 bases remained unmatched. The CDR3 spans 16 residues. The CDR3 DNA follows: TGTGCCAGCAGCCCAAAGACTAGCGGGAGCTTCCCCGAGCAGTACTTC. Residues: CASSPKTSGSFPEQYF.